A single sample gave rise to the 12 T cell receptor beta chains below, sequenced in a study of breast tumors, draining lymph nodes, adjacent tissues. Axillary draining lymph nodes of breast cancer patients supplied the node samples. Each CDR3 protein gets one entry after TCRdb re-called the multiplex PCR reads with MiXCR. The top ten clones hold just over 2.5% of a sample with some 150,000 distinct CDR3 sequences, 20% to 25% of them seen once. Sequencing was done on a sample of axillary lymph node tissue. All receptors come from a female donor with breast cancer. Some clones in this sample may be carry-over from other donors' samples.

The table lists this clonotype with a few counts. The chain is built from TRBV12-5 and TRBJ2-6; TRBD1 matches at 10 bases. Germline V gives CDR1 LGHNT, CDR2 FRNRAP. The CDR3 contains 18 residues. Trimming at V came to 7 bases and at J to 4 bases, leaving 13 bases not matched to a gene. The DNA of the CDR3 is TGTGCTAGTGAGAACTCCGGGACAGGGGTATACGGGGCCAACGTCCTGACTTTC. Encoded protein: CASENSGTGVYGANVLTF.

There are a few counts of this clonotype. A clone one base away is much larger, so this may be a read error. The V gene is TRBV7-3, the J gene TRBJ2-7; D perhaps matches TRBD1 (6 bases). CDR1 and CDR2 from the germline V gene are SGHTA and FQGTGA. The length of the CDR3 is 14 residues. V dropped 5 bases and J dropped 6 bases, with 17 bases sitting between them. CDR3 protein: CASSQGTRYSEQYF. In DNA form, the CDR3 reads TGTGCCAGCAGCCAGGGGACAAGGTACAGCGAGCAGTACTTC. Together with reference TRBV7-3 and TRBJ2-7, the CDR3 gives the full variable domain: GAGVSQTPSNKVTEKGKYVELRCDPISGHTALYWYRQSLGQGPEFLIYFQGTGAADDSGLPNDRFFAVRPEGSVSTLKIQRTERGDSAVYLCASSQGTRYSEQYFGPGTRLTVT.

This clonotype has ten or more counts. The rearrangement links TRBV19 to TRBJ2-1, with D hard to call. The germline CDR1 and CDR2 sequences are LNHDA and SQIVND (reference sequence). The CDR3 extends over 14 amino acids. V gave up 5 bases and J gave up 5 bases, with 13 bases separating them. The CDR3 region is CASSPTRRNNEQFF. The CDR3 DNA sequence: TGTGCCAGTAGTCCGACTCGGCGGAACAATGAGCAGTTCTTC.

There are many counts of this clonotype. The V and J genes are TRBV4-2 and TRBJ2-7; D gene ambiguous. In germline, CDR1 is LGHNA, CDR2 YNFKEQ. The V end was cut by 1 base, the J end by 3 bases, with 7 bases between. The CDR3 is 13 amino acids. The CDR3 DNA sequence: TGTGCCAGCAGCCAAGTCGGTAGCTACGAGCAGTACTTC. It specifies CASSQVGSYEQYF.

This clonotype was recorded at least ten times. The CDR3 loop reads CATSDLLWRDNEQFF. In DNA, the CDR3 is TGTGCCACCAGTGATTTGCTCTGGCGGGACAATGAGCAGTTCTTC. J is TRBJ2-1 and V is TRBV24-1, with D maybe TRBD2 (5 bases). V was shortened by 0 bases and J by 5 bases, with 10 bases between the two germline ends. CDR1 KGHDR and CDR2 SFDVKD come from the germline V gene. The CDR3 is 15 amino acids.

In this sample, this clonotype turned up many times. The chain joins TRBV15 to TRBJ1-2; 7 positions match TRBD1. Germline CDR1 reads LNHNV; CDR2 reads YYDKDF (reference sequence). The CDR3 runs to 13 residues. V dropped 1 base and J dropped 4; count of bases not matched to a gene: 0. In DNA, the CDR3 is TGTGCCACCAGCAGAGCAGGGGGCTATGGCTACACCTTC. Translating it yields CATSRAGGYGYTF. The whole variable domain, filled in from reference TRBV15 and TRBJ1-2, reads DAMVIQNPRYQVTQFGKPVTLSCSQTLNHNVMYWYQQKSSQAPKLLFHYYDKDFNNEADTPDNFQSRRPNTSFCFLDIRSPGLGDTAMYLCATSRAGGYGYTFGSGTRLTVV.

V gene TRBV3-1 combines with J gene TRBJ2-3; 11 bases fit TRBD2. The CDR3 sequence is 15 residues long. Unmatched junction bases numbered 3, after V lost 1 base and J lost 6 bases. Germline V gene sequence: CDR1 LGHDT, CDR2 YNNKEL (reference sequence). CDR3 coding DNA: TGTGCCAGCAGCCAAGTAGCGGGAGGGGGGGATACGCAGTATTTT. Its translation: CASSQVAGGGDTQYF.

Details on this clonotype: Being one base from a much bigger clone, this may be a read error. The V and J genes are TRBV12-3 or TRBV12-4 and TRBJ2-7; maybe TRBD1 (5 bases). V lost 8 bases to trimming and J lost 4 bases, with 9 bases between them. The CDR3 loop spans 11 amino acids. The CDR3 DNA is TGTGCCAGCGGGGCCAGGTACGAGCAGTACTTC. It codes for CASGARYEQYF.

The sample holds many counts of this clonotype. The chain employs TRBV15 and TRBJ2-3, with D unclear. This CDR3 has 13 amino acids. In germline, CDR1 is LNHNV, CDR2 YYDKDF (reference sequence). V lost 4 bases and J 2 bases, leaving 7 bases between the germline ends. CDR3 sequence (DNA): TGTGCCACCAGCAAAGGCTACACAGATACGCAGTATTTT. Its translation is CATSKGYTDTQYF.

Regarding this clonotype: With a much larger clone just one base away, this may be a read error. This chain links TRBV5-1 with TRBJ2-6; D may be TRBD1 (5 bases). Germline assignment: CDR1 SGHRS and CDR2 YFSETQ. V gave up 7 bases and J gave up 0 bases, with 14 bases separating them. CDR3 length: 16 amino acids. The CDR3 nucleotides are TGCGCCAGCCAAGGGGTAGCAGACTCTGGGGCCAACGTCCTGACTTTC. Translation: CASQGVADSGANVLTF.

About this clonotype itself: A much larger clone sits a single nucleotide away, making a read error possible. The rearrangement joins TRBV18 to TRBJ2-5, with unresolved D. Germline V gene sequence: CDR1 KGHSH, CDR2 LQKENI. This CDR3 is 14 amino acids long. For the CDR3, the DNA is TGTGCCCGCTCAGCAAACTCTCCTCAAGAGACCCAGTACTTC. It codes for CARSANSPQETQYF.

This clonotype was detected many times. This chain connects TRBV19 to TRBJ1-5; the D is unclear. Germline-derived CDR1 and CDR2 are LNHDA and SQIVND (reference sequence). This CDR3 region has 13 residues. V was clipped by 2 bases and J by 7 bases, with 9 bases between them. CDR3 in amino acids: CASSIRGFQPQHF. Here the CDR3 DNA reads TGTGCCAGTAGTATACGAGGATTCCAGCCCCAGCATTTT.